Following are 7 T cell receptor beta chains from one sample sequenced in a study of T cell repertoires in cytomegalovirus infection. These receptors lack a known antigen. TCRdb reprocessed the reads via MiXCR and lists one record per CDR3 protein. The top ten hold roughly a sixth of the sample, which has about 500,000 distinct CDR3 sequences, roughly a third seen once. This specimen was cultured PBMCs, taken from culture after CMV antigen stimulation. These receptors all stem from a human donor in good health (CMV status not recorded). Some clones in this sample may be carry-over from other donors' samples.

Only a few counts were recorded for this clonotype. The germline gene is not matched at one end of the junction; a read error may be the cause. The chain combines TRBV5-3 with TRBJ2-3; D is perhaps TRBD1 or TRBD2 (5 bases each). TRBV5-3 is sorted into the ORF group, with uncertain function. The CDR3 consists of 14 residues. The CDR3 DNA sequence: TGTGCCAGCAGCTTGGGGCGGACTCAGGATACGCAGTATTTT. This encodes CASSLGRTQDTQYF.

In its sample, this clonotype was seen a few times. The chain joins TRBV6-2 or TRBV6-3 to TRBJ1-1, with D unresolved. V lost 6 bases and J 1 base, leaving 6 bases between the germline ends. The germline CDR1 and CDR2 sequences are MNHEY and SVGEGT. CDR3 length: 12 amino acids. The CDR3 sequence: CASRQENTEAFF. In nucleotides, the CDR3 is TGTGCCAGCAGGCAGGAGAACACTGAAGCTTTCTTT.

This clonotype has just a few counts. This chain joins TRBV7-3 and TRBJ2-1; perhaps TRBD2 as D (6 bases). CDR1 and CDR2 (germline): SGHTA, FQGTGA. The V gene lost 5 bases and the J gene lost 5 bases, with 16 bases spanning the gap. The CDR3 is 15 amino acids. CDR3 sequence (DNA): TGTGCCAGCAGCCTCGCTGGCGGGGTCCACAATGAGCAGTTCTTC. Translated, it gives CASSLAGGVHNEQFF.

The chain uses TRBV25-1 and TRBJ2-6; D ambiguous. The CDR3 has 13 residues. The V gene's germline CDR1 is MGHDK and CDR2 SYGVNS. Trimming pared 2 bases from V and 3 bases from J, leaving 2 bases between. The CDR3 DNA reads as TGTGCCAGCAGTGAAGATGGGGCCAACGTCCTGACTTTC. Amino acids: CASSEDGANVLTF.

This clonotype turned up a few times. The chain is built from TRBV6-2 or TRBV6-3 and TRBJ2-7; TRBD2 aligns across 13 bases. V shed 6 bases and J 0 bases; nucleotides not matched to a gene: 2. The length of the CDR3 is 15 residues. CDR1 is MNHEY, CDR2 SVGEGT, per germline. The CDR3 DNA reads TGTGCCAGCAGGACTAGCGGGAGGAGCTCCTACGAGCAGTACGTC. It encodes CASRTSGRSSYEQYV.

This clonotype has only a few counts. This chain uses TRBV20-1 with TRBJ2-7, with TRBD2 matching 8 bases. The CDR3 is made up of 15 amino acids. After removal of 3 bases from V and 1 base from J, the junction contained 8 bases not matched to a gene. Germline CDR1 DFQATT, CDR2 SNEGSKA (reference sequence). CDR3 sequence (DNA): TGCAGTGCTAGCCAAACTAGCGGCTTTTCCTACGAGCAGTACTTC. Translated: CSASQTSGFSYEQYF.

The CDR3 DNA sequence: TGTGCCAGCAGACCCGAGCCCGCCGCGGCTAATGAAAAACTGTTTTTT. Protein: CASRPEPAAANEKLFF. V gene TRBV27 combines with J gene TRBJ1-4; D uncertain. Germline CDR1 and CDR2: MNHEY and SMNVEV (reference sequence). There are 16 residues in the CDR3. V was cut by 6 bases and J by 3 bases, with 17 bases left in between. Combining the CDR3 with reference TRBV27 and TRBJ1-4 gives the whole variable domain EAQVTQNPRYLITVTGKKLTVTCSQNMNHEYMSWYRQDPGLGLRQIYYSMNVEVTDKGDVPEGYKVSRKEKRNFPLILESPSPNQTSLYFCASRPEPAAANEKLFFGSGTQLSVL.